The next 9 T cell receptor beta chains were all read from a single sample in a study of T cell changes during pregnancy in multiple sclerosis. Method: immunoSEQ multiplex PCR; TCRdb's copy keeps in-frame clones and lacks some. The sample lists more than 55,000 clones, roughly 89% occurring once. The specimen comprised peripheral blood, sampled after pregnancy. The receptors originated from a female donor in good health, enrolled as a control in a pregnancy study.

The count of this clone is one. The rearrangement joins TRBV5-8 to TRBJ2-5; TRBD1 matches 11 bases. V shed 5 bases and J 4 bases; nucleotides not matched to a gene: 16. Germline CDR1 and CDR2: SGHTS and YDEGEE. This CDR3 region has 18 residues. The CDR3 DNA follows: TGTGCCAGCAGTTATGGGACAGGGGGAAAAAGGGGGAGAGAGACCCAGTACTTC. It translates to CASSYGTGGKRGRETQYF.

The chain links TRBV29-1 to TRBJ1-2, with 8 bases matching TRBD1. The junction had 12 bases not matched to a gene; V was cut back by 6 bases and J by 6 bases. This CDR3 is built from 14 residues. Germline V gene lookup returns CDR1 SQVTM and CDR2 ANQGSEA. CDR3 sequence reads: CSVEVADRADGYTF. In nucleotides, the CDR3 is TGCAGCGTCGAGGTTGCGGACAGGGCGGATGGCTACACCTTC.

The chain employs TRBV4-2 and TRBJ2-5, with 10 positions matching TRBD2. V gave up 1 base and J gave up 1 base; unmatched junction bases: 24. The CDR3 has 23 amino acids. Germline V lookup: CDR1 LGHNA, CDR2 YNFKEQ. CDR3 region: CASSQVVGLAGAELENSQETQYF. The CDR3 bases are TGTGCCAGCAGCCAAGTAGTAGGTCTAGCGGGGGCCGAACTCGAAAACTCCCAAGAGACCCAGTACTTC.

The chain has TRBV7-3 and TRBJ2-1; a weak D match, TRBD2 (5 bases). The CDR3 is made up of 15 amino acids. Deletions cut 2 bases from V and 6 bases from J, with 14 bases between. CDR1 is SGHTA and CDR2 is FQGTGA in the germline V gene. The CDR3 loop is CASSLQPLARNEQFF. The CDR3 bases are TGTGCCAGCAGCTTACAACCGCTAGCCCGCAATGAGCAGTTCTTC.

The gene calls are TRBV4-3 and TRBJ2-2; 8 bases agree with TRBD1. The CDR3 runs 15 residues. Unmatched junction bases numbered 3, after V lost 2 bases and J lost 4 bases. The V gene's germline CDR1 is LGHNA and CDR2 YSLEER. CDR3 in DNA: TGCGCCAGCAGCCAATCAACAGGGGGCACCGGGGAGCTGTTTTTT. Translation gives CASSQSTGGTGELFF.

This clone has more than one count but fewer than ten. This rearrangement joins TRBV5-1 to TRBJ2-5, with 9 bases lining up with TRBD2. Germline V lookup: CDR1 SGHRS, CDR2 YFSETQ. The CDR3 extends over 15 amino acids. V lost 0 bases to trimming and J lost 3 bases; unmatched junction nucleotides: 3. CDR3 DNA sequence: TGCGCCAGCAGCTTGGGGGCTAGCGGGGAAGAGACCCAGTACTTC. Translation gives CASSLGASGEETQYF.

The gene calls are TRBV7-9 and TRBJ1-1; no firm D call. The CDR3 spans 13 residues. Germline CDR1 SEHNR, CDR2 FQNEAQ (reference sequence). The V and J ends lost 5 bases and 7 bases respectively, with 14 bases between them. The CDR3 loop reads CASSPSHYGEAFF. The CDR3 bases are TGTGCCAGCAGCCCATCACACTACGGTGAAGCTTTCTTT.

This chain links TRBV30 with TRBJ2-5, with 9 bases lining up with TRBD2. The length of the CDR3 is 16 residues. Germline CDR1 is GTSNPN and CDR2 is SVGIG (reference sequence). The V gene end was trimmed by 3 bases and the J gene end by 3 bases; junction bases not matched to a gene: 11. The CDR3 DNA follows: TGTGCCTGGAGCACAGGGGCGGGGGGGACTAAAGAGACCCAGTACTTC. Translated: CAWSTGAGGTKETQYF.

The chain couples TRBV6-1 to TRBJ1-4, with 8 bases matching TRBD1. With 6 bases clipped from V and 7 bases from J, the junction kept 7 bases outside the gene matches. Germline-derived CDR1 and CDR2 are MNHNS and SASEGT. The length of the CDR3 is 14 residues. CDR3 DNA: TGTGCCAGCAGGTTCGACAGGGGTTCTGAAAAACTGTTTTTT. It translates to CASRFDRGSEKLFF.